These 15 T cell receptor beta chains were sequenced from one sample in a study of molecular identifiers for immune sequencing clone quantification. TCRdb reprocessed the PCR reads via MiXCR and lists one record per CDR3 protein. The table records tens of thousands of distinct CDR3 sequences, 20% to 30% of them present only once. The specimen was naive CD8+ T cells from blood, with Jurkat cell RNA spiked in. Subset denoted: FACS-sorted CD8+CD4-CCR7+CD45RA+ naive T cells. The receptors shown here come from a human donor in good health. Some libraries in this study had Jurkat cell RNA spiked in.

Written as DNA, the CDR3 is TGTGCCAGCAGTATCGGGGGCGCGACTAAGACCCAGTACTTC. The encoded protein is CASSIGGATKTQYF. The J gene is TRBJ2-5, the V gene TRBV12-3 or TRBV12-4, with D perhaps TRBD1 or TRBD2 (6 bases each). The CDR3 covers 14 residues. The germline V and J ends were trimmed by 5 bases and 6 bases, with 16 bases remaining between them.

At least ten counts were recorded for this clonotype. CDR3 sequence: CASSLDWRGKNSDTQYF. The CDR3 region has the DNA TGTGCCAGCAGCTTAGATTGGCGGGGTAAAAACTCAGATACGCAGTATTTT. The V gene is TRBV7-9, the J gene TRBJ2-3; perhaps TRBD2 as D (6 bases). Trimming took off 1 base at V and 4 bases at J, with 18 bases between the two ends. Germline lookup yields CDR1 SEHNR and CDR2 FQNEAQ (reference sequence). The CDR3 consists of 17 residues. The full variable domain, its missing parts supplied by reference TRBV7-9 and TRBJ2-3, is DTGVSQNPRHKITKRGQNVTFRCDPISEHNRLYWYRQTLGQGPEFLTYFQNEAQLEKSRLLSDRFSAERPKGSFSTLEIQRTEQGDSAMYLCASSLDWRGKNSDTQYFGPGTRLTVL.

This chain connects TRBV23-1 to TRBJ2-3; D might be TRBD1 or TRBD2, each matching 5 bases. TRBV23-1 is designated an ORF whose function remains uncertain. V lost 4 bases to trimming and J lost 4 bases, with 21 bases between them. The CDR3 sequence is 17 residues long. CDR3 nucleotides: TGCGCCAGCAGTCGAATCGGGACGGATACACAGGCAGATACGCAGTATTTT. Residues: CASSRIGTDTQADTQYF.

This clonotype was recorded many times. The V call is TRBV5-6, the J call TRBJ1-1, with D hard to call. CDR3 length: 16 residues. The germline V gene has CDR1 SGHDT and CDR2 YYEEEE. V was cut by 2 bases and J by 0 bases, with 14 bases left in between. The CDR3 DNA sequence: TGTGCCAGCAGCTTTGCGGACGGCGGGGTGAACACTGAAGCTTTCTTT. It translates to CASSFADGGVNTEAFF.

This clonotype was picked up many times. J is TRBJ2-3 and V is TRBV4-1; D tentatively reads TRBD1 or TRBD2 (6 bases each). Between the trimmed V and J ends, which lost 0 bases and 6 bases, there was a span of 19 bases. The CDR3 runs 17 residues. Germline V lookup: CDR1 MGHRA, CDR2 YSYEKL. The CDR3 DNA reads TGCGCCAGCAGCCAAGACTCGAGGGGGGCCCGACGGGATACGCAGTATTTT. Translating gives CASSQDSRGARRDTQYF.

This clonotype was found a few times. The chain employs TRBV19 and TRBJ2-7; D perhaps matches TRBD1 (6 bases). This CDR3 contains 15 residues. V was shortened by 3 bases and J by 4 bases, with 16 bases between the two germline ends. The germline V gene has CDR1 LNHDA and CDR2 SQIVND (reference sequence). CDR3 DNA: TGTGCCAGTAGTATGGAGACAGGCCCCCTTTACGAGCAGTACTTC. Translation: CASSMETGPLYEQYF.

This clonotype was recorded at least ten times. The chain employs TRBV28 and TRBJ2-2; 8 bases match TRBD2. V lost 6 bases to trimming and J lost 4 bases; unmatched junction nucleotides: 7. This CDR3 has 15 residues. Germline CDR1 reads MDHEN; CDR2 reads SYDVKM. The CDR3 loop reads CASRFSGTVTGELFF. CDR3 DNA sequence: TGTGCCAGCAGGTTTAGCGGGACCGTCACCGGGGAGCTGTTTTTT.

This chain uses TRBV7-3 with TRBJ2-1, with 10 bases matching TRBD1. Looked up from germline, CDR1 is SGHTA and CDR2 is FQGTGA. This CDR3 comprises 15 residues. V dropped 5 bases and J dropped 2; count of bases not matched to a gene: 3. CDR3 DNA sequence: TGTGCCAGCAGCCCCGGGACAGGGGCCTACAATGAGCAGTTCTTC. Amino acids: CASSPGTGAYNEQFF.

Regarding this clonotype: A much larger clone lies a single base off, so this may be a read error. Written as DNA, the CDR3 is TGCGCCAGCTTCGCGGGGGCCTCGGAGGAGACCCAGTACTTC. Its protein product is CASFAGASEETQYF. The genes are TRBV5-1 and TRBJ2-5; possible D gene TRBD2, 7 bases. Germline values: CDR1 SGHRS, CDR2 YFSETQ. With 7 bases removed from V and 5 bases from J, the gap between germline ends came to 18 bases. This CDR3 has 14 residues.

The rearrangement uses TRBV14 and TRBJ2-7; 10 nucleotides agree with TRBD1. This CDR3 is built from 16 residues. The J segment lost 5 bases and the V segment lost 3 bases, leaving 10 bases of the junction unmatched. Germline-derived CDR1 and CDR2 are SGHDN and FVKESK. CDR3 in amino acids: CASSHRFGTGVNEQYF. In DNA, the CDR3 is TGTGCCAGCAGCCATCGCTTTGGGACAGGGGTTAACGAGCAGTACTTC.

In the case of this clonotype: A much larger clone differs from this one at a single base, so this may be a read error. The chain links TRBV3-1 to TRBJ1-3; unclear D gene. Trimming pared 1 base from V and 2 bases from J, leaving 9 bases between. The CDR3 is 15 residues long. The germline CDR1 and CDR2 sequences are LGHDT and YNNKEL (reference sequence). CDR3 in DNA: TGTGCCAGCAGCCAAGCCTCCGGGGCTGGAAACACCATATATTTT. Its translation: CASSQASGAGNTIYF.

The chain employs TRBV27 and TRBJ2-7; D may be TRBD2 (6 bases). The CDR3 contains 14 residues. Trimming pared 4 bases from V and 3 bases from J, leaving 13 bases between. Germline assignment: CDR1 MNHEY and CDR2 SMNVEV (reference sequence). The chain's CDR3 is CASSSLALLYEQYF. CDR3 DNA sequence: TGTGCCAGCAGTTCGCTAGCGTTGCTCTACGAGCAGTACTTC.

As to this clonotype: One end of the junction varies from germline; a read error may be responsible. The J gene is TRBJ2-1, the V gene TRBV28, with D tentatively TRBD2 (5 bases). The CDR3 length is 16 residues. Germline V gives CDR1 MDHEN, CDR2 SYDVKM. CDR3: CASSAELATFYNVQFF. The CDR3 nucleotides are TGTGCCAGCAGCGCCGAGCTAGCAACCTTCTACAATGTGCAGTTCTTC.

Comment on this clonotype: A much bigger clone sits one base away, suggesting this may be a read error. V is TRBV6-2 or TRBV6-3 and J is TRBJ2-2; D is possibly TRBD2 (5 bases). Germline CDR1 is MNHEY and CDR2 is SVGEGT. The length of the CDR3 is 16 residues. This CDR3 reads CASSLDQALNTGELVF. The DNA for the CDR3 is TGTGCCAGCAGCCTCGACCAGGCCTTGAACACCGGGGAGCTGGTTTTT.

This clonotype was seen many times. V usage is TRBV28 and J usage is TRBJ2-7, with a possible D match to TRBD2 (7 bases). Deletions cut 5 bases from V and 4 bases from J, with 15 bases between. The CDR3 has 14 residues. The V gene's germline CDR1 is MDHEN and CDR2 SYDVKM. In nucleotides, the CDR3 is TGTGCCAGCAGTCTAGCGGAAAGGGGGTACGAGCAGTACTTC. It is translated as CASSLAERGYEQYF.